The TCR beta chain under discussion was sequenced for a study of T-cell memory formation after mild COVID-19. Study background: Largely donor-specific sequence clusters came from two donors.

Constant-segment-primed 5'RACE gave TCR alpha and TCR beta cDNA libraries with sample barcodes and UMIs. Each CDR3 protein gets one entry after TCRdb re-called the 5' RACE reads with MiXCR. The table shows about 270,000 distinct CDR3 sequences, with under 20% occurring only once. The CDR3 loop spans 13 amino acids. V was trimmed by 5 bases and J by 1 base, leaving 8 bases between them. Germline V gives CDR1 MGHDK, CDR2 SYGVNS. Study findings and constraints: There were some responding clones in pre-infection memory, which suggested that cross-reactive memory had joined. Clones that contracted clustered mainly in CM and EM if CD4+ and in EMRA if CD8+.

For this clonotype: What it recognizes is unknown.

Sequenced: PBMCs or a T cell subset sorted from them (not recorded which). This receptor was obtained from a young man who had mild COVID-19 (a few samples of this study predate the infection). Cell type and time point are not known. The V gene is TRBV25-1, the J gene TRBJ1-1; D is uncertain. Written as DNA, the CDR3 is TGTGCCAGCAGTCATAACCGGAACACTGAAGCTTTCTTT. Translating gives CASSHNRNTEAFF.